This TCR beta chain was sequenced in a study of OX40 agonist ivuxolimab in advanced cancers. As for the study in general: Partial responses were achieved by three patients, one with hepatocellular carcinoma and two with cutaneous melanoma. Notes on the study in general: Antigen targets of the expanded peripheral T cells went undetermined. Expanded clones were, on average, more numerous among CD8+ T cells than CD4+.

A remark on this clone: Its target is unknown.

Samples were taken at baseline and on day 1 of cycles 4 and 7. Profiled with immunoSEQ multiplex PCR; TCRdb holds only in-frame clones, not every one. The sample includes tens of thousands of clones, 89% of them seen just once. The CDR3 is made up of 15 amino acids. Germline V lookup: CDR1 SGHNT, CDR2 YYREEE (reference sequence). V shed 3 bases and J shed 2 bases, with 12 bases lying between them. The chain joins TRBV5-4 to TRBJ2-1, with D possibly being TRBD1 (5 bases). Sequenced here: CD4+ or CD8+ T cells sorted from blood, sampled in a trial of the OX40 agonist ivuxolimab. This TCR derives from an adult with an advanced solid tumor such as melanoma, head and neck, liver or kidney cancer. CDR3 amino acids: CASSSPGATYNEQFF. In DNA form, the CDR3 reads TGTGCCAGCAGCTCGCCTGGGGCTACCTACAATGAGCAGTTCTTC.